Below are 16 T cell receptor beta chains sequenced from a single sample in a study of tissue T cells after allogeneic stem cell transplantation. The time point is: mouse harvest day 14 after allogeneic transplant. Tail vein injection delivered 10^7 T-cell-depleted bone marrow cells and 10^6 splenic CD5+ T cells. Clones were read by immunoSEQ multiplex PCR, and TCRdb kept only the in-frame ones, dropping some. The sample consists of more than 4,000 clones, 45% to 50% of them appearing once. Sequenced: gut tissue. The receptors were gathered from a female BALB/c mouse given C57BL/6 T cells with graft-versus-host disease after an allogeneic hematopoietic cell transplant.

This clone was found a few times. The gene names given are mouse names. The read falls 1 residue short of the CDR3 end, and the missing part is taken from the germline J gene. The chain links TRBV5 to TRBJ2-4; D may be TRBD2 (6 bases). The ends were cut back, 0 bases at V and 5 bases at J, with 12 bases in the middle. Germline loops: CDR1 LGHNA, CDR2 YNLKQL (reference sequence). The CDR3 loop spans 15 amino acids. The CDR3 sequence: CASSQDAGVGNTLYF. The covered CDR3 bases are TGTGCCAGCAGCCAAGATGCTGGGGTGGGAAACACCTTGTAC.

This clone is termed medium-sized. Genes here carry mouse names. The read ends 1 residue shy of where the CDR3 ends; the end is completed using the germline J gene. The J gene is TRBJ2-4, the V gene TRBV12-2, with 9 bases aligning to TRBD2. The CDR3 has 16 residues. Unmatched junction bases numbered 3, after V lost 0 bases and J lost 0 bases. Germline lookup yields CDR1 SGHLS and CDR2 HYDKME. This chain's CDR3 is CASSLGDWDSQNTLYF. The sequenced CDR3 bases are TGTGCCAGCTCTCTCGGGGACTGGGATAGTCAAAACACCTTGTAC.

In its sample, this clone is medium-sized (0.01 to 0.1%). The genes are named according to mouse. Read sequence stops 1 residue before the CDR3 end, and the germline J gene provides the missing end. This rearrangement joins TRBV16 to TRBJ2-7; 7 bases agree with TRBD2. Germline V CDR1 and CDR2: SGHSA, FRNQAP. The V segment lost 3 bases and the J segment 4 bases; nucleotides outside the gene matches: 0. This CDR3 comprises 12 residues. The CDR3 is CASSFGGYEQYF. Incomplete CDR3 DNA: TGTGCAAGCAGCTTTGGGGGGTATGAACAGTAC.

This clone was counted a few times. The gene names here belong to mouse. Read data end 1 residue before the CDR3 end; the end is taken from the germline J gene. V gene TRBV13-1 combines with J gene TRBJ2-7; D remains ambiguous. The V end was cut by 3 bases, the J end by 3 bases, with 10 bases between. The CDR3 has 13 residues. The germline CDR1 and CDR2 sequences are NSHNY and SYGAGN. The CDR3 is CASSGAPDYEQYF. The part of the CDR3 DNA that was read is TGTGCCAGCAGTGGAGCCCCGGACTATGAACAGTAC.

Regarding this clone: Gene names refer to mouse genes. The CDR3 is cut off 1 residue early in the read; its end comes from the germline J gene. The gene calls are TRBV16 and TRBJ2-4; 9 bases map to TRBD2. Trimming took 0 bases from V and 7 from J; bases not matched to a gene: 8. From germline, CDR1 is SGHSA and CDR2 FRNQAP. CDR3 size: 16 residues. The part of the CDR3 DNA that was read is TGTGCAAGCAGCTTAGACCATGGGGGGGCGGGAGACACCTTGTAC. This gives the protein CASSLDHGGAGDTLY. The entire CDR3 protein reads CASSLDHGGAGDTLYF.

A remark on this clone: Gene labels here are mouse ones. Read coverage stops 1 residue before the CDR3 terminus; the germline J gene supplies the remainder. The chain combines TRBV23 with TRBJ1-2; TRBD1 reflects the table's D call only, with no check against the DNA. From germline, CDR1 is KGHTA and CDR2 FQNQQP. CDR3 length: 13 residues. Incomplete CDR3 DNA: TGCTCCAGCAGTCAAACAGGGGACTCCGACTACACC. Translation: CSSSQTGDSDYT. The CDR3 reads in full as CSSSQTGDSDYTF.

For this clone: Genes here carry mouse names. Coverage ceases 1 residue before the CDR3 finishes, and the germline J gene fills in the end. This sequence joins TRBV3 and TRBJ1-4; D uncertain. Germline CDR1 reads SNHLY; CDR2 reads FYNGKV (reference sequence). V lost 2 bases to trimming and J lost 4 bases, with 5 bases between them. The CDR3 has 13 amino acids. The CDR3: CASSLNNNERLFF. The part of the CDR3 DNA that was read is TGTGCCAGCAGCTTAAACAACAACGAAAGATTATTT.

On this clone: Gene labels here are mouse ones. The read is 1 residue too short to cover the CDR3 end, so that end is filled in from the germline J gene. The chain links TRBV23 to TRBJ2-5; TRBD2 was called by the table and not checked on the DNA. Germline lookup yields CDR1 KGHTA and CDR2 FQNQQP. The CDR3 length is 15 residues. Incomplete CDR3 DNA: TGCTCCAGCAGCCCCCGGGACTGGGGGCAAGACACCCAGTAC. Translated: CSSSPRDWGQDTQY. The CDR3, in full, reads CSSSPRDWGQDTQYF.

This clone was detected a few times. The gene names here belong to mouse. The read halts 1 residue ahead of the CDR3 end, with the missing end drawn from the germline J gene. The chain combines TRBV26 with TRBJ2-7; TRBD1 aligns across 10 bases. Germline values: CDR1 KGHPV, CDR2 FQNQEV (reference sequence). The CDR3 is 13 amino acids. The J segment lost 6 bases and the V segment lost 6 bases, leaving 5 bases of the junction unmatched. CDR3 sequence reads: CASSRQGAGEQYF. CDR3 DNA, as far as it was read: TGTGCCAGCAGCCGACAGGGGGCCGGTGAACAGTAC.

This clone has just a few counts. The gene symbols are mouse symbols. The CDR3 loop reads CASSLTGTGQDTQYF. CDR3 DNA (partial): TGTGCAAGCAGCTTAACCGGGACTGGTCAAGACACCCAGTAC. This sequence joins TRBV16 and TRBJ2-5; 8 nucleotides match TRBD2. Sequencing ends 1 residue short of the CDR3 end; the germline J gene provides the rest. Per germline, CDR1 SGHSA and CDR2 FRNQAP. V shed 2 bases and J 3 bases; nucleotides not matched to a gene: 4. This CDR3 is 15 amino acids long. The variable domain in full, with the rest retrieved from reference TRBV16 and TRBJ2-5, is NAGVIQTPRHKVTGKGQEATLWCEPISGHSAVFWYRQTIVQGLEFLTYFRNQAPIDDSGMPKERFSAQMPNQSHSTLKIQSTQPQDSAVYLCASSLTGTGQDTQYFGPGTRLLVL.

The sample holds one count of this clone. Mouse gene names and germline throughout. The read terminates 1 residue ahead of where the CDR3 ends, so the germline J gene completes it. V usage is TRBV19 and J usage is TRBJ2-5; tentatively, D is TRBD1 or TRBD2 (5 bases each). In germline, CDR1 is FNHDT, CDR2 SITEND (reference sequence). The CDR3 is 14 residues long. V was shortened by 2 bases and J by 0 bases, with 7 bases between the two germline ends. CDR3 region: CASSIGGNQDTQYF. CDR3 DNA, as far as it was read: TGTGCCAGCAGTATCGGGGGTAACCAAGACACCCAGTAC.

This clone has more than one count but fewer than ten. Gene labels here are mouse ones. The DNA ends 1 residue before the CDR3 does, and the rest of the CDR3 is filled in from the germline J gene. This chain connects TRBV26 to TRBJ1-5; no firm D call. The CDR3 length is 13 residues. Germline V gives CDR1 KGHPV, CDR2 FQNQEV (reference sequence). V dropped 1 base and J dropped 5 bases, with 6 bases sitting between them. Partial CDR3 DNA: TGTGCCAGCAGTCTGTGGGCAGACCAGGCTCCGCTT. It is translated as CASSLWADQAPL. In full, the CDR3 is CASSLWADQAPLF.

As to this clone: The gene names here belong to mouse. Coverage ceases 1 residue before the CDR3 finishes, and the germline J gene fills in the end. The chain uses TRBV12-2 and TRBJ2-5, with TRBD2 matching over 12 bases. V shed 3 bases, J shed 5 bases, and the junction held 5 bases outside the gene matches. There are 15 residues in the CDR3. The germline gives CDR1 SGHLS, CDR2 HYDKME. The CDR3: CASSSRDWGADTQYF. The sequenced part of the CDR3 DNA is TGTGCCAGCTCTTCCCGGGACTGGGGGGCAGACACCCAGTAC.

As for this clone: Germline and genes: mouse. The read finishes 1 residue shy of the CDR3 end, and the germline J gene is used to complete it. The chain is built from TRBV15 and TRBJ2-7; no clear D. The CDR3 loop spans 13 amino acids. Trimming pared 0 bases from V and 5 bases from J, leaving 8 bases between. CDR1 and CDR2 (germline): SGHND, FRSKSL. Partial CDR3 DNA: TGTGCCAGCAGTTTAGCGCGAAGGGATGAACAGTAC. Translation: CASSLARRDEQY. The whole CDR3 protein is CASSLARRDEQYF.

As regards this clone: Mouse names are used for the genes. The CDR3 end is not reached by the read, which stops 1 residue before it; the germline J gene fills it in. The chain links TRBV26 to TRBJ1-4; TRBD1 matches at 7 bases. The CDR3 runs 14 residues. J lost 4 bases, V lost 4 bases, and 3 bases had no gene match. CDR1 is KGHPV, CDR2 FQNQEV, per germline (reference sequence). This chain's CDR3 is CASSRQGGNERLFF. Incomplete CDR3 DNA: TGTGCCAGCAGTCGACAGGGAGGCAACGAAAGATTATTT.

This clone has only a few counts. The listed genes are named as in mouse. The read halts 1 residue ahead of the CDR3 end, with the missing end drawn from the germline J gene. The V gene is TRBV17, the J gene TRBJ1-1; unclear D gene. CDR1 and CDR2 (germline): MNHDT, YYDKIL. The CDR3 consists of 13 residues. V was trimmed by 2 bases and J by 1 base, leaving 5 bases between them. The CDR3 sequence is CASSRWGNTEVFF. The part of the CDR3 DNA that was read is TGTGCTAGCAGTAGATGGGGGAACACAGAAGTCTTC.